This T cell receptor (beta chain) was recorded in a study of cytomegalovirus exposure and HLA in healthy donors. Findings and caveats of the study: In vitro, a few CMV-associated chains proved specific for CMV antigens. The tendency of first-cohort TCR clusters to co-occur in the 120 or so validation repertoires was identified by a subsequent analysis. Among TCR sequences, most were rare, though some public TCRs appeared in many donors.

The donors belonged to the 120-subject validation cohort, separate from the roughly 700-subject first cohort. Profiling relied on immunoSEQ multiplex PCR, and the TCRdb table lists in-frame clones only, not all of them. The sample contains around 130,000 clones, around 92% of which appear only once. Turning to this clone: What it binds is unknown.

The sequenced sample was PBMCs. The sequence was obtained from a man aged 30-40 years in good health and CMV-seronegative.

The CDR3 is CASSQGAGQVYNEQFF. CDR3 DNA sequence: TGCGCCAGCAGCCAAGGAGCGGGACAGGTTTACAATGAGCAGTTCTTC. This rearrangement joins TRBV4-3 to TRBJ2-1; the D gene is possibly TRBD1 (8 bases). V was trimmed by 1 base and J by 4 bases, leaving 14 bases between them. CDR1 is LGHNA, CDR2 YSLEER, per germline. This CDR3 has 16 amino acids.